One sample yielded the 13 T cell receptor beta chains listed below, sequenced in a study of regulatory T cells in long-lasting Graves disease. Construction of TCR beta libraries relied on iRepertoire HTBI primers and on Arm-PCR targeting CDR3 regions. TCRdb fed the multiplex PCR reads into MiXCR, producing one record per CDR3 protein. Of about 240,000 distinct CDR3 sequences listed, 20% to 25% are singletons. As to time point: newly diagnosed GD, antithyroid drugs for less than 3 months. PBMC-derived RNA was used for the TCR library. The material sequenced was peripheral blood mononuclear cells (PBMCs), taken at new diagnosis, from a patient treated with antithyroid drugs. These receptors were obtained from a female donor with Graves disease.

This clonotype was counted ten times or more. The V and J genes are TRBV3-1 and TRBJ1-2; TRBD1 agrees at 7 bases. V was pared by 1 base and J by 8 bases, with 7 bases of the junction left unmatched. The germline V gene encodes CDR1 LGHDT and CDR2 YNNKEL (reference sequence). CDR3 size: 14 residues. The CDR3 here is CASSQVGGTEGYTF. CDR3 coding DNA: TGTGCCAGCAGCCAAGTCGGAGGGACAGAGGGCTACACCTTC.

This clonotype was recorded many times. V is TRBV29-1 and J is TRBJ2-7; no clear D gene. V was cut by 0 bases and J by 12 bases, with 12 bases left in between. There are 11 residues in the CDR3. Germline CDR1 and CDR2: SQVTM and ANQGSEA. CDR3 DNA sequence: TGCAGCGTTGAAGACCTAGGGTTGTCGTACTTC. It codes for CSVEDLGLSYF.

This clonotype was seen at least ten times. The chain couples TRBV18 to TRBJ2-3; no firm D call. The germline V gene encodes CDR1 KGHSH and CDR2 LQKENI. This CDR3 contains 14 residues. V was pared by 5 bases and J by 2 bases, with 11 bases between. The CDR3 reads CASSKLLDTDTQYF. CDR3 nucleotide sequence: TGTGCCAGCTCAAAACTCCTGGACACAGATACGCAGTATTTT.

The table lists this clonotype with a few counts. This chain joins TRBV4-1 and TRBJ2-7, with 7 nucleotides matching TRBD2. Germline V lookup: CDR1 MGHRA, CDR2 YSYEKL. The CDR3 loop spans 19 amino acids. Trimming removed 3 bases from V and 5 bases from J; junction bases left unmatched: 22. Here the CDR3 reads CASSHTPERFEGEGDEQYF. The CDR3 DNA reads TGCGCCAGCAGCCATACCCCTGAAAGATTTGAAGGGGAGGGAGACGAGCAGTACTTC.

This clonotype was counted a few times. The rearrangement joins TRBV6-1 to TRBJ2-3; maybe TRBD1 (5 bases). The germline CDR1 and CDR2 sequences are MNHNS and SASEGT. This CDR3 has 14 amino acids. V was pared by 3 bases and J by 6 bases, with 13 bases between. The CDR3 DNA is TGTGCCAGCAGTGACAGGGTCTTTGGGGATACGCAGTATTTT. It yields the protein CASSDRVFGDTQYF.

The rearrangement links TRBV19 to TRBJ1-1; D not resolved. The CDR3 consists of 14 residues. Per germline, CDR1 LNHDA and CDR2 SQIVND (reference sequence). V lost 3 bases and J lost 1, with 9 bases in between. The CDR3 DNA follows: TGTGCCAGTAGTATTGTCTCGGGGAACACTGAAGCTTTCTTT. Translation: CASSIVSGNTEAFF.

The table lists this clonotype with many counts. The V gene is TRBV20-1, the J gene TRBJ1-1; D not resolved. V lost 3 bases, J lost 1 base, and 6 bases lay in between. Germline CDR1 reads DFQATT; CDR2 reads SNEGSKA (reference sequence). The CDR3 totals 12 residues. The CDR3, as DNA: TGCAGTGCTAGCGTTACGAACACTGAAGCTTTCTTT. This codes for CSASVTNTEAFF.

This clonotype was counted only a few times. Only one base separates this from a far larger clonotype, so it likely reflects a read error. The V gene is TRBV7-9, the J gene TRBJ2-1; 7 nucleotides agree with TRBD1. V dropped 8 bases and J dropped 9; count of bases not matched to a gene: 10. The CDR3 runs to 13 residues. Germline CDR1 reads SEHNR; CDR2 reads FQNEAQ (reference sequence). CDR3 coding DNA: TGTGCCAGCGGAGGACAGGCTTTAGGTGAGCAGTTCTTC. This sequence encodes CASGGQALGEQFF.

This clonotype was observed at least ten times. This chain uses TRBV10-2 with TRBJ2-7, with D tentatively TRBD1 (6 bases). Germline V gene data show CDR1 as WSHSY and CDR2 as SAAADI. The CDR3 extends over 12 amino acids. V was pared by 6 bases and J by 6 bases, with 12 bases between. CDR3 in DNA: TGCGCCAGCAGGGAGACAGGTACCGAGCAGTACTTC. Its translation: CASRETGTEQYF.

In its sample, this clonotype was seen many times. The chain is built from TRBV29-1 and TRBJ2-7, with 8 bases aligning to TRBD1. The CDR3 covers 13 residues. J lost 4 bases, V lost 5 bases, and 7 bases had no gene match. Germline CDR1 is SQVTM and CDR2 is ANQGSEA. CDR3 loop: CSVRQGADYEQYF. The CDR3 region has the DNA TGCAGCGTTCGGCAGGGGGCTGATTACGAGCAGTACTTC.

This clonotype appeared a few times. At one end the junction does not follow the germline gene, possibly because of a read error. The gene calls are TRBV24-1 and TRBJ2-1; TRBD1 aligns across 10 bases. Looked up from germline, CDR1 is KGHDR and CDR2 is SFDVKD. This CDR3 has 17 residues. CDR3 amino acids: CAASDLTGTGDYNEQFF. CDR3 in DNA: TGTGCCGCCAGTGACCTTACCGGGACAGGGGACTACAATGAGCAGTTCTTC.

The rearrangement links TRBV14 to TRBJ2-3; D perhaps matches TRBD1 (5 bases). CDR3 size: 18 residues. The germline V and J ends were trimmed by 4 bases and 1 base, with 21 bases remaining between them. Germline-derived CDR1 and CDR2 are SGHDN and FVKESK. CDR3 in DNA: TGTGCCAGCAGCCCCCGATCCTTCAGGGCGCCCCGCACAGATACGCAGTATTTT. The encoded protein is CASSPRSFRAPRTDTQYF.

Worth noting for this clonotype: A much larger clone lies a single base off, so this may be a read error. The rearrangement uses TRBV5-8 and TRBJ1-5; D is uncertain. Germline lookup yields CDR1 SGHTS and CDR2 YDEGEE. Trimming pared 4 bases from V and 9 bases from J, leaving 14 bases between. This CDR3 spans 13 amino acids. The CDR3 loop reads CASSLRDAGPQHF. As DNA, the CDR3 is TGTGCCAGCAGCCTTAGAGATGCGGGGCCCCAGCATTTT.